This T cell receptor (beta chain) was observed in a study of T cells in women clearing cervical HPV infection. The assay was immunoSEQ multiplex PCR, and TCRdb's table has in-frame clones only and misses some. The record lists about 29,000 clones, of which the ten most abundant hold 2.5% to 3%. The sample taken for sequencing was blood buffy coat. This sequence originates from a woman between 18 and 70 years old with a cervical HPV16 infection that either progressed to CIN3+ or cleared (not recorded which).

This CDR3 is CSARAGSSEGTQYF. Incomplete CDR3 DNA: TGCAGTGCTAGAGCGGGGTCCTCCGAGGGGACC. The chain has TRBV20-1 and TRBJ2-5, with D possibly TRBD2 on 5 matching bases. The CDR3 is cut off 3 residues early in the read; its end comes from the germline J gene. This CDR3 has 14 residues. V lost 1 base and J 7 bases, leaving 16 bases between the germline ends. The germline V gene has CDR1 DFQATT and CDR2 SNEGSKA (reference sequence).